These 21 T cell receptor beta chains originate from one sample sequenced in a study of cytomegalovirus exposure and HLA in healthy donors. The PCR ran on 60 Vbeta and 13 Jbeta primers. The protocol was immunoSEQ multiplex PCR, while the TCRdb copy is restricted to in-frame clones and leaves out a portion. This table holds around 27,000 clones. The sequencing input was PBMCs. Receptors were obtained from a man aged 25-40 years in good health and CMV-seronegative.

The J gene is TRBJ2-3, the V gene TRBV10-3, with 12 positions matching TRBD1. Germline V gives CDR1 ENHRY, CDR2 SYGVKD. With V trimmed by 7 bases and J by 4 bases, 6 bases remained unmatched. The CDR3 length is 15 residues. This CDR3 reads CAITTGQGAADTQYF. The CDR3, as DNA: TGTGCCATCACCACGGGACAGGGGGCCGCAGATACGCAGTATTTT.

The chain carries TRBV9 and TRBJ2-3; weak D call: TRBD2 (5 bases). Looked up from germline, CDR1 is SGDLS and CDR2 is YYNGEE. This CDR3 has 14 amino acids. V shed 9 bases and J shed 1 base, with 15 bases lying between them. In nucleotides, the CDR3 is TGTGCCAACCGTCGTAATAGCGGCACAGATACGCAGTATTTT. Its protein product is CANRRNSGTDTQYF.

J is TRBJ2-1 and V is TRBV7-9; D may be TRBD1 (5 bases). The V end lost 5 bases, the J end lost 0 bases, and 11 bases lay between the germline ends. The germline V gene has CDR1 SEHNR and CDR2 FQNEAQ (reference sequence). The CDR3 covers 15 residues. For the CDR3, the DNA is TGTGCCAGCAGCCCCCGGACATACTCCTACAATGAGCAGTTCTTC. It is translated as CASSPRTYSYNEQFF.

The J gene is TRBJ2-1, the V gene TRBV13, with D possibly being TRBD1 (5 bases). The CDR3 is made up of 19 amino acids. V was cut by 4 bases and J by 0 bases, with 22 bases left in between. CDR1 PRHDT and CDR2 FYEKMQ come from the germline V gene (reference sequence). The CDR3 sequence: CASSYWGARSRSSYNEQFF. The CDR3 bases are TGTGCCAGCAGCTATTGGGGCGCGCGTAGTAGGAGCTCCTACAATGAGCAGTTCTTC.

The chain employs TRBV5-1 and TRBJ1-1; no reliable D call. V gave up 0 bases and J gave up 4 bases, with 13 bases separating them. The CDR3 covers 15 residues. Germline assignment: CDR1 SGHRS and CDR2 YFSETQ. CDR3 protein: CASSLDSLAGTEAFF. DNA for the CDR3: TGCGCCAGCAGCTTGGACAGTCTGGCGGGCACTGAAGCTTTCTTT.

The genes are TRBV2 and TRBJ2-1; possibly TRBD2 for D (6 bases). V was shortened by 10 bases and J by 9 bases, with 22 bases between the two germline ends. Germline CDR1 SNHLY, CDR2 FYNNEI. The CDR3 covers 14 residues. The CDR3 bases are TGTGCCACTTCACTAGCAACGACTTCGCGTGAGCAGTTCTTC. Protein sequence: CATSLATTSREQFF.

The genes are TRBV12-5 and TRBJ1-5; D is uncertain. The CDR3 totals 13 residues. CDR1 is LGHNT, CDR2 FRNRAP, per germline. V was cut by 6 bases and J by 5 bases, with 11 bases left in between. CDR3 DNA sequence: TGTGCTAGTGGCTCGGATGACTATCAGCCCCAGCATTTT. It is translated as CASGSDDYQPQHF.

V gene TRBV4-3 combines with J gene TRBJ2-6; 7 bases are a match to TRBD1. The germline V gene encodes CDR1 LGHNA and CDR2 YSLEER. J was trimmed by 1 base and V by 0 bases; bases with no gene match: 6. CDR3 length: 18 residues. This CDR3 reads CASSQDPTGISGANVLTF. The DNA for the CDR3 is TGCGCCAGCAGCCAAGATCCGACAGGGATATCTGGGGCCAACGTCCTGACTTTC.

The chain couples TRBV19 to TRBJ1-2, with a tentative D call TRBD1 (5 bases). Germline-derived CDR1 and CDR2 are LNHDA and SQIVND (reference sequence). The CDR3 contains 13 residues. V was cut by 7 bases and J by 0 bases, with 9 bases left in between. CDR3 sequence: CASTLTANYGYTF. CDR3 DNA: TGTGCCAGTACTCTGACAGCTAACTATGGCTACACCTTC.

The chain recombines TRBV10-3 with TRBJ2-6, with D possibly matching TRBD2 (5 bases). CDR3 length: 16 residues. In germline, CDR1 is ENHRY, CDR2 SYGVKD. V was shortened by 3 bases and J by 0 bases, with 9 bases between the two germline ends. The CDR3 loop reads CAISELGPSGANVLTF. The CDR3 region has the DNA TGTGCCATCAGTGAACTAGGGCCCTCTGGGGCCAACGTCCTGACTTTC.

The chain links TRBV5-1 to TRBJ1-5; D uncertain. CDR1 and CDR2 (germline): SGHRS, YFSETQ. With 4 bases removed from V and 6 bases from J, the gap between germline ends came to 11 bases. This CDR3 contains 13 residues. In DNA, the CDR3 is TGCGCCAGCAGCCCGTCCGGAGGTCAGCCCCAGCATTTT. It specifies CASSPSGGQPQHF.

This chain connects TRBV7-8 to TRBJ2-7; a weak D match, TRBD1 (6 bases). Trimming took 3 bases from V and 7 from J, leaving 22 bases between them. This CDR3 has 16 amino acids. The germline CDR1 and CDR2 sequences are SGHVS and FQNEAQ. The CDR3 loop reads CASSFYMPGEGREQYF. The CDR3 coding sequence is TGTGCCAGCAGCTTTTATATGCCAGGGGAAGGGCGGGAGCAGTACTTC. The full variable domain, in which reference TRBV7-8 and TRBJ2-7 provide the parts outside the CDR3, is GAGVSQSPRYKVAKRGQDVALRCDPISGHVSLFWYQQALGQGPEFLTYFQNEAQLDKSGLPSDRFFAERPEGSVSTLKIQRTQQEDSAVYLCASSFYMPGEGREQYFGPGTRLTVT.

The chain couples TRBV7-6 to TRBJ1-1; no firm D call. This CDR3 comprises 13 residues. From germline, CDR1 is SGHVS and CDR2 FNYEAQ. Trimming pared 2 bases from V and 8 bases from J, leaving 12 bases between. CDR3 coding DNA: TGTGCCAGCAGCTTATCCGTCGTGGCCGAAGCTTTCTTT. The encoded protein is CASSLSVVAEAFF.

The V and J genes are TRBV4-3 and TRBJ1-1; 7 bases line up with TRBD1. Germline assignment: CDR1 LGHNA and CDR2 YSLEER. The CDR3 contains 16 residues. V trimming: 3 bases; J trimming: 3 bases; junction bases outside the gene matches: 10. DNA for the CDR3: TGCGCCAGCAGCCACCCCAAGACAGGGCTCGACACTGAAGCTTTCTTT. This gives the protein CASSHPKTGLDTEAFF.

V is TRBV28 and J is TRBJ2-2, with D hard to call. Germline V gene sequence: CDR1 MDHEN, CDR2 SYDVKM. The CDR3 length is 14 residues. V was shortened by 5 bases and J by 5 bases, with 12 bases between the two germline ends. The CDR3 region is CASSLFLATGELFF. CDR3 DNA sequence: TGTGCCAGCAGTCTCTTCTTAGCTACCGGGGAGCTGTTTTTT.

V usage is TRBV11-3 and J usage is TRBJ2-1; 9 bases line up with TRBD2. CDR1 is SGHNT and CDR2 is YENEEA in the germline V gene. The CDR3 contains 16 residues. J was trimmed by 6 bases and V by 1 base; bases with no gene match: 7. This CDR3 reads CASSLGGWRGGNEQFF. As DNA, the CDR3 is TGTGCCAGCAGCTTAGGGGGATGGCGGGGGGGCAATGAGCAGTTCTTC.

The chain joins TRBV7-9 to TRBJ2-7, with D possibly matching TRBD1 (6 bases). The CDR3 totals 14 residues. Trimming stripped 3 bases from V and 5 bases from J, with 14 bases between. The germline V gene encodes CDR1 SEHNR and CDR2 FQNEAQ (reference sequence). CDR3 protein: CASSFLDSVDEQYF. For the CDR3, the DNA is TGTGCCAGCAGCTTTTTGGACAGCGTCGACGAGCAGTACTTC. The whole variable domain, remainder taken from reference TRBV7-9 and TRBJ2-7, is DTGVSQNPRHKITKRGQNVTFRCDPISEHNRLYWYRQTLGQGPEFLTYFQNEAQLEKSRLLSDRFSAERPKGSFSTLEIQRTEQGDSAMYLCASSFLDSVDEQYFGPGTRLTVT.

The gene calls are TRBV7-9 and TRBJ2-7; 8 nucleotides line up with TRBD2. V shed 3 bases and J 6 bases; nucleotides not matched to a gene: 7. The germline gives CDR1 SEHNR, CDR2 FQNEAQ (reference sequence). This CDR3 is built from 14 residues. This CDR3 is CASSFTAGALEQYF. The DNA of the CDR3 is TGTGCCAGCAGCTTCACAGCGGGAGCCCTCGAGCAGTACTTC.

The rearrangement joins TRBV6-5 to TRBJ1-4; possibly TRBD1 for D (5 bases). This CDR3 is built from 13 residues. Germline V gene data show CDR1 as MNHEY and CDR2 as SVGAGI. V was shortened by 6 bases and J by 7 bases, with 12 bases between the two germline ends. CDR3 nucleotides: TGTGCCAGCAGGGGGCTAGGAAGTGAAAAACTGTTTTTT. Its translation: CASRGLGSEKLFF.

The chain recombines TRBV28 with TRBJ2-1; TRBD2 agrees at 10 bases. J gave up 6 bases and V 7 bases, and 15 bases lay outside the gene matches. The length of the CDR3 is 17 residues. Germline V gene lookup returns CDR1 MDHEN and CDR2 SYDVKM. For the CDR3, the DNA is TGTGCCAGCATGTCCGGGGCTAGCGGGAGATCGCGCAATGAGCAGTTCTTC. This encodes CASMSGASGRSRNEQFF.

This chain connects TRBV9 to TRBJ2-1; TRBD1 matches at 9 bases. With V trimmed by 2 bases and J by 2 bases, 2 bases remained unmatched. CDR3 length: 15 amino acids. Per the germline V gene, CDR1 is SGDLS and CDR2 is YYNGEE. The CDR3 bases are TGTGCCAGCAGCGTCGGGACAGGGACCTACAATGAGCAGTTCTTC. It yields the protein CASSVGTGTYNEQFF.